This T cell receptor beta chain was obtained from a study of shared clonotypes between healthy human individuals. This clone appeared a few times. V dropped 3 bases and J dropped 6; count of bases not matched to a gene: 5. The germline V gene encodes CDR1 SGDLS and CDR2 YYNGEE. The CDR3 contains 14 residues. Sequencing was performed with immunoSEQ multiplex PCR; in TCRdb, only in-frame clones are kept and a portion is missing. This sample yields under 600,000 clones, of which about 75% are seen a single time; 12% belongs to the top ten. This TCR came from a woman in her thirties or forties in good health. Some clones in this sample may be carry-over from other donors' samples. J is TRBJ2-5 and V is TRBV9, with 10 bases lining up with TRBD2. The sample comprised PBMCs. This CDR3 is CASSGGLAEQTQYF. For the CDR3, the DNA is TGTGCCAGCAGCGGTGGACTAGCGGAACAGACCCAGTACTTC.